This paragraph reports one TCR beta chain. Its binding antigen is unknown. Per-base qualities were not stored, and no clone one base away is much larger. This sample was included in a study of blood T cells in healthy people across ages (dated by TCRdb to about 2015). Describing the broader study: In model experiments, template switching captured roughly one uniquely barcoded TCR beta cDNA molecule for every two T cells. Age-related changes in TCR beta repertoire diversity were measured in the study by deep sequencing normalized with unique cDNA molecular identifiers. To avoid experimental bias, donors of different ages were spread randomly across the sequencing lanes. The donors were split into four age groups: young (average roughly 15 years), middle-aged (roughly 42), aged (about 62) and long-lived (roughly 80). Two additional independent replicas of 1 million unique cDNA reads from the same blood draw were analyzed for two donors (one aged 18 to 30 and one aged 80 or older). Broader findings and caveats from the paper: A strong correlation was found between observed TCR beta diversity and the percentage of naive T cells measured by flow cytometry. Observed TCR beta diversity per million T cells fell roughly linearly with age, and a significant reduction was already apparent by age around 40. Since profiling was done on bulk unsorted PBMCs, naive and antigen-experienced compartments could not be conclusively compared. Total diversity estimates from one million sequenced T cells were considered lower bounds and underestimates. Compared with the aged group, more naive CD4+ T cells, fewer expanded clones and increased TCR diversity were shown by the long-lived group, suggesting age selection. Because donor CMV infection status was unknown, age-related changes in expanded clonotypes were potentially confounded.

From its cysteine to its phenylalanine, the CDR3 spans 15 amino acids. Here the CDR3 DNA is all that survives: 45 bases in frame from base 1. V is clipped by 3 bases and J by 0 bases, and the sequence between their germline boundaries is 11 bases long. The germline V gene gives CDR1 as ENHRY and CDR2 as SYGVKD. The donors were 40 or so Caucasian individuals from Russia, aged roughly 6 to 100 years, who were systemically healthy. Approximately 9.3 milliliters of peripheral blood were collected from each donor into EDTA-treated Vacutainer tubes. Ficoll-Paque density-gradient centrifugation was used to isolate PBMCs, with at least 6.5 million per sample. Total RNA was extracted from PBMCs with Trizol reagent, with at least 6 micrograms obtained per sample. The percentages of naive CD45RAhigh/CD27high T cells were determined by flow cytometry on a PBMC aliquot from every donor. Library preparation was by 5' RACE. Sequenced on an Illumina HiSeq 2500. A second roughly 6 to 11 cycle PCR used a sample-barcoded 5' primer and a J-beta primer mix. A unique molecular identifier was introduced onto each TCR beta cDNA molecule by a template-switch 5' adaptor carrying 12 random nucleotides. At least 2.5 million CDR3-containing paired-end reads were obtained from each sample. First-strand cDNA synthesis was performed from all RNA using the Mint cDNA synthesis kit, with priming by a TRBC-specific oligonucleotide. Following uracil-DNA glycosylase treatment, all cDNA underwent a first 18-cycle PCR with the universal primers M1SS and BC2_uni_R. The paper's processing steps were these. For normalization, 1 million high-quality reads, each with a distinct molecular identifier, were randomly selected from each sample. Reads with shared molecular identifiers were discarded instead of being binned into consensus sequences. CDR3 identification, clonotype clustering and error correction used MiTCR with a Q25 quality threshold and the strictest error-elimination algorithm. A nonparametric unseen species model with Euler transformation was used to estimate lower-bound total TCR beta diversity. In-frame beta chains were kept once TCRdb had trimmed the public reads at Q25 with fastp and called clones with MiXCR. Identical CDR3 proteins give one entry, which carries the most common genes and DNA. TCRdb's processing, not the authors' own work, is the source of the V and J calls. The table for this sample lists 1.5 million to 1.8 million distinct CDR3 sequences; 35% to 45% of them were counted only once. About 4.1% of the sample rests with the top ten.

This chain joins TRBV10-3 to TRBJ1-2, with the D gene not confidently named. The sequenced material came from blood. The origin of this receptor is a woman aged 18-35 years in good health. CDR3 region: CAISELIHSNYGYTF. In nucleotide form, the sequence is TGTGCCATCAGTGAACTGATACACTCTAACTATGGCTACACCTTC.